One T cell receptor beta chain is described in this entry. The table lists this clone with a few counts. The antigen it binds to is not known. Per-base quality was not reported, and no clone a single base away is much larger than it. The immunoSEQ Assay, a bias-controlled multiplex PCR, was used to amplify TCRbeta CDR3 regions from genomic DNA. As for the authors' bioinformatics: Within the assay, amplification of reference gene primers was used to estimate how many nucleated cells each sample contained. Sequence reads were collapsed and filtered to measure the absolute abundance of every unique TCRbeta CDR3 rearrangement. For each sample, productive Simpson clonality was calculated by taking the square root of Simpson's diversity index across productive rearrangements. TCRdb obtained this table from immuneACCESS and retained in-frame rearrangements with V and J assigned. These tables miss some clones; where compared with another copy, unresolved V genes account for less than half of the shortfall, and the remainder is unexplained. V, J and clone size reflect that table, while D and trimming were determined from the DNA. Across this sample there are 250,000 to 400,000 clones, with over 75% seen only once. 1% of the sample is held by the ten biggest clonotypes.

Whole blood was collected in K2EDTA tubes by collaborating institutions according to the institutions' own protocols. For TCRbeta analysis, collaborators shipped samples in one of three forms: frozen whole blood, isolated PBMCs, or DNA extracted from either of those sample types. The data originate from a study of blood T cell repertoires in COVID-19 (dated by TCRdb to about 2020). Regarding the complete study: Samples from collaborators originated in the United States, Italy and Spain and spanned both the acute and convalescent phases of COVID-19. The repertoires were made available in a free public database intended to serve as a resource for research on the immune response to SARS-CoV-2. The dataset comprised deeply sampled blood TCRbeta repertoires from subjects exposed to, actively infected with, or recovered from COVID-19. HLA class I and class II types, where available, came from metadata supplied by the sample provider rather than from assay-based typing. The prospective study material was composed of cDNA or gDNA derived from T cells, B-cell-depleted T cells, or PBMCs. The samples were drawn from two sources: the first 160 participants of the ongoing ImmuneRACE study, and 950 to 1,500 subjects contributed by 6 global collaborators. Nearly every sample came with metadata listing a de-identified subject ID, COVID-19 status, age in years and sex. Study-level results and caveats: The amount of clinical and demographic metadata varied by source and participant and was provided uncurated.

The receptor was derived from a man in his fifties or sixties with active or convalescent COVID-19. The sequenced sample was peripheral blood.

Read as DNA, the sequence is TGTGCCAGCAGCCAAGTTTTGACGCGGGGGGGCCGTAACACCGGGGAGCTGTTTTTT. This sequence encodes CASSQVLTRGGRNTGELFF. The rearranged segments are TRBV3-1 (or the pseudogene TRBV3-2) and TRBJ2-2; 9 junctional bases match TRBD2. The cysteine opens and the phenylalanine closes a CDR3 of 19 amino acids. Solely the CDR3 DNA is kept, with 57 bases framed from the first base. Unmatched junction bases come to 11, with V trimmed by 1 base and J by 2 bases. Sequences LGHDT (CDR1) and YNNKEL (CDR2) are obtained from the germline V gene (reference sequence).